These 8 T cell receptor beta chains were all obtained from the same sample, sequenced in a study of blood T cell repertoires in COVID-19. The data were produced by immunoSEQ multiplex PCR, yet TCRdb's version contains in-frame clones alone and is incomplete. The top ten hold approximately 5.7% of the sample, which has around 300,000 clones, around nine tenths seen once. The sequencing sample was made of PBMCs or T cells enriched from blood (not recorded which). Receptors were obtained from a woman in her forties who had recovered from COVID-19.

This chain joins TRBV6-2 or TRBV6-3 and TRBJ2-7, with D unclear. This CDR3 spans 13 amino acids. V gave up 5 bases and J gave up 6 bases, with 14 bases separating them. CDR1 and CDR2 (germline): MNHEY, SVGEGT. The CDR3 sequence is CASSPQVFGEQYF. CDR3 bases: TGTGCCAGCAGTCCCCAGGTGTTCGGCGAGCAGTACTTC.

The rearrangement joins TRBV28 to TRBJ1-2; TRBD1 might be the D (5 bases). The germline gives CDR1 MDHEN, CDR2 SYDVKM. The CDR3 is made up of 14 amino acids. Trimming took off 8 bases at V and 3 bases at J, with 16 bases between the two ends. CDR3 in amino acids: CASGTPGLHYGYTF. The CDR3 DNA reads TGTGCCAGCGGAACACCAGGGCTTCACTATGGCTACACCTTC.

This chain uses TRBV11-2 with TRBJ2-6, with D possibly matching TRBD1 (5 bases). Trimming shortened V by 3 bases and J by 3 bases, and 12 bases separated the two germline ends. The CDR3 has 16 amino acids. Per germline, CDR1 SGHAT and CDR2 FQNNGV. CDR3 in amino acids: CASSLTDGDGANVLTF. CDR3 bases: TGTGCCAGCAGCTTGACAGATGGGGATGGGGCCAACGTCCTGACTTTC.

The chain is built from TRBV7-2 and TRBJ2-7, with 7 bases fitting TRBD1. Germline CDR1 reads SGHTA; CDR2 reads FQGNSA. J lost 3 bases, V lost 4 bases, and 6 bases had no gene match. The CDR3 is made up of 14 amino acids. The CDR3 protein is CASSSNRGHYEQYF. CDR3 in DNA: TGTGCCAGCAGCTCGAACAGGGGACACTACGAGCAGTACTTC.

A few counts support this clone. The rearrangement uses TRBV15 and TRBJ2-1; 7 positions agree with TRBD2. Per the germline V gene, CDR1 is LNHNV and CDR2 is YYDKDF (reference sequence). There are 12 residues in the CDR3. V was clipped by 1 base and J by 13 bases; unmatched bases: 4. CDR3 protein: CATSRVLAEQFF. The CDR3 DNA is TGTGCCACCAGCAGAGTGCTAGCGGAACAGTTCTTC.

This chain uses TRBV28 with TRBJ1-6; the D gene is possibly TRBD1 (6 bases). The CDR3 sequence is 16 residues long. V lost 6 bases, J lost 4 bases, and 16 bases lay in between. Germline CDR1 MDHEN, CDR2 SYDVKM. For the CDR3, the DNA is TGTGCCAGCAGCCCCACTGGGGGCGGGTATAATTCACCCCTCCACTTT. It translates to CASSPTGGGYNSPLHF.

The chain combines TRBV25-1 with TRBJ1-5; D not resolved. Germline V CDR1 and CDR2: MGHDK, SYGVNS. The CDR3 extends over 13 amino acids. V was trimmed by 4 bases and J by 4 bases, leaving 8 bases between them. The CDR3 DNA sequence: TGTGCCAGCAGTGCTAGCGGAAATCAGCCCCAGCATTTT. Residues: CASSASGNQPQHF.

The chain has TRBV7-2 and TRBJ2-2, with D perhaps TRBD2 (6 bases). There are 14 residues in the CDR3. Trimming stripped 6 bases from V and 6 bases from J, with 14 bases between. Germline lookup yields CDR1 SGHTA and CDR2 FQGNSA. In DNA, the CDR3 is TGTGCCAGCAGATTTGGAGGGCCGTCCGGGGAGCTGTTTTTT. Protein sequence: CASRFGGPSGELFF.